This section outlines one TCR beta chain sequence together with its context. The sample has other DNA sequences that encode this CDR3 too. The data originate from a study of OX40 agonist ivuxolimab in advanced cancers. Looked up from germline, CDR1 is LNHDA and CDR2 is SQIVND (reference sequence). This CDR3 is 18 amino acids long. Germline trimming cut 6 bases from V and 2 bases from J; bases unmatched to any gene: 12. Method: immunoSEQ multiplex PCR; TCRdb's copy keeps in-frame clones and lacks some. Found here are almost 90,000 clones, approximately 87% of them singletons; the top ten hold about 1.5%.

The clonotype comes from an adult with an advanced solid tumor such as melanoma, head and neck, liver or kidney cancer. The source material was CD4+ or CD8+ T cells sorted from blood, sampled in a trial of the OX40 agonist ivuxolimab. J is TRBJ2-2 and V is TRBV19, with TRBD2 identical over 10 bases. CDR3 in amino acids: CASRSLWTSGFNTGELFF. CDR3 nucleotide sequence: TGTGCCAGTAGATCCTTATGGACTAGCGGATTCAACACCGGGGAGCTGTTTTTT.